The T cell receptor beta chain under discussion was sequenced for a study of T cells in localized non-small cell lung cancer. Assay: immunoSEQ multiplex PCR; the TCRdb copy retains only in-frame clones and omits some. Altogether about 11,000 clones are present, roughly 84% being singletons, with the ten largest covering 22%. CDR1 and CDR2 from the germline V gene are LGHNA and YSLEER. The CDR3 is 17 amino acids. V was shortened by 0 bases and J by 7 bases, with 16 bases between the two germline ends. The sample in question was peripheral blood, obtained before any cancer treatment. The rearrangement links TRBV4-3 to TRBJ1-6; D unresolved. The clonotype originates from a male donor at least 60 years old with stage I lung adenocarcinoma. DNA of the CDR3: TGCGCCAGCAGCCAAGAAGTGACCACGATAGGGAATTCACCCCTCCACTTT. It codes for CASSQEVTTIGNSPLHF.